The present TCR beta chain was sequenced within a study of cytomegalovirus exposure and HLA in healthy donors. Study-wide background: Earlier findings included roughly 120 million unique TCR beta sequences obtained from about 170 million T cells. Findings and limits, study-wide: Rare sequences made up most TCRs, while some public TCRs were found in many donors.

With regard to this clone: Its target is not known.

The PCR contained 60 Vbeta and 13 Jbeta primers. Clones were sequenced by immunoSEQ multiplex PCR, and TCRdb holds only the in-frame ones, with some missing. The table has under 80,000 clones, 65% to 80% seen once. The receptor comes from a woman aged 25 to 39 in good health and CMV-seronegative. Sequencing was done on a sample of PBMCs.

The CDR3 DNA is TGTGCCAGCAGTTACCCGACTAGCGGCCAAGAGACCCAGTACTTC. Translated, it gives CASSYPTSGQETQYF. The J gene is TRBJ2-5, the V gene TRBV6-6, with 9 bases that match TRBD2. This CDR3 is 15 amino acids long. After removal of 2 bases from V and 1 base from J, the junction contained 2 bases not matched to a gene. Germline V gene data show CDR1 as MNHNY and CDR2 as SVGAGI (reference sequence).